This T cell receptor beta chain was recorded in a study of identical twins. TCRdb reprocessed the 5' RACE reads via MiXCR and lists one record per CDR3 protein. The table lists about 290,000 distinct CDR3 sequences, 8% to 9.5% of them singletons. These data were also reused for a study on yellow fever vaccine responses in identical twins.

The clonotype was recovered from a woman between 18 and 30 years old in good health. The specimen sequenced was CD8+ T cells sorted from blood.

CDR3 in amino acids: CASSYPREGANTEAFF. CDR3 in DNA: TGTGCCAGCAGCTACCCCCGAGAGGGGGCAAACACTGAAGCTTTCTTT. The V call is TRBV7-9, the J call TRBJ1-1; TRBD1 matches at 7 bases. J lost 2 bases, V lost 4 bases, and 10 bases had no gene match. CDR3 length equals 16 residues. CDR1 is SEHNR, CDR2 FQNEAQ, per germline (reference sequence). Full variable domain (outside the CDR3, taken from reference TRBV7-9 and TRBJ1-1): DTGVSQNPRHKITKRGQNVTFRCDPISEHNRLYWYRQTLGQGPEFLTYFQNEAQLEKSRLLSDRFSAERPKGSFSTLEIQRTEQGDSAMYLCASSYPREGANTEAFFGQGTRLTVV.